These 32 T cell receptor beta chains came from one sample sequenced in a study of regulatory T cells in long-lasting Graves disease. As to time point: newly diagnosed GD, antithyroid drugs for less than 3 months. PBMCs provided the RNA from which the TCR library was made. TCR beta libraries were built with iRepertoire HTBI primers and Arm-PCR of CDR3 regions. TCRdb processed the multiplex PCR reads anew with MiXCR; each CDR3 protein has one entry. The data contain some 200,000 distinct CDR3 sequences, around 20% of them singletons. These data also formed part of another study, on T cells in Graves' hyperthyroidism and ophthalmopathy.

Sample: peripheral blood mononuclear cells (PBMCs), taken at new diagnosis, from a patient treated with antithyroid drugs. The receptor set was obtained from a woman under 40 with Graves disease.

This clonotype was seen ten or more times. The gene calls are TRBV18 and TRBJ1-5; D perhaps matches TRBD1 (5 bases). The CDR3 extends over 16 amino acids. The germline V gene has CDR1 KGHSH and CDR2 LQKENI. Trimming removed 3 bases at V and 1 base at J, with 13 bases between. CDR3 residues: CASSPGPQGSNQPQHF. In DNA form, the CDR3 reads TGTGCCAGCTCACCTGGACCGCAGGGAAGCAATCAGCCCCAGCATTTT.

V is TRBV27 and J is TRBJ2-7; possible D gene TRBD2, 5 bases. Looked up from germline, CDR1 is MNHEY and CDR2 is SMNVEV (reference sequence). V was shortened by 3 bases and J by 6 bases, with 9 bases between the two germline ends. CDR3 length: 12 amino acids. This chain's CDR3 is CASSFGGAEQYF. The DNA of the CDR3 is TGTGCCAGCAGTTTTGGAGGAGCCGAGCAGTACTTC.

A note on this clonotype: The junction and the germline gene differ at one end; a read error may be behind it. The rearrangement uses TRBV4-1 and TRBJ2-7, with D hard to call. The CDR3 runs to 16 residues. Germline loops: CDR1 MGHRA, CDR2 YSYEKL. For the CDR3, the DNA is TGCGCCAGTAGCCAAGAAGCCCAGGAGAGTCTAGGCGAGCAGTACTTC. As protein: CASSQEAQESLGEQYF.

The chain carries TRBV6-1 and TRBJ1-2; TRBD1 aligns across 9 bases. Germline CDR1 reads MNHNS; CDR2 reads SASEGT. J was trimmed by 0 bases and V by 10 bases; bases with no gene match: 6. The CDR3 covers 14 residues. The CDR3 spells CATLDRGPNYGYTF. DNA of the CDR3: TGTGCCACCCTGGACAGGGGTCCTAACTATGGCTACACCTTC.

This clonotype was observed at least ten times. The chain uses TRBV11-1 and TRBJ2-1; 10 bases match TRBD2. The CDR3 extends over 14 amino acids. Germline-derived CDR1 and CDR2 are SGHAT and FQDESV (reference sequence). V gave up 5 bases and J gave up 8 bases; unmatched junction bases: 6. For the CDR3, the DNA is TGTGCCAGCAGCCTAACAACTAGCGGGGATGAGCAGTTCTTC. Amino acids: CASSLTTSGDEQFF.

This clonotype was seen more than once but under ten times. A much larger clone is a single base away; this may be a read error. The V call is TRBV11-3, the J call TRBJ1-6; 7 bases are a match to TRBD1. Germline V CDR1 and CDR2: SGHNT, YENEEA. With V trimmed by 5 bases and J by 9 bases, 10 bases remained unmatched. This CDR3 region has 15 residues. The CDR3 DNA is TGTGCCAGCAGCCCACAGGGGCAGAGTAGTTCACCCCTCCACTTT. Encoded protein: CASSPQGQSSSPLHF.

This clonotype was seen many times. The rearrangement uses TRBV20-1 and TRBJ1-5; D is possibly TRBD1 (6 bases). Germline V gives CDR1 DFQATT, CDR2 SNEGSKA (reference sequence). The V gene lost 3 bases and the J gene lost 7 bases, with 13 bases spanning the gap. This CDR3 has 13 residues. The CDR3, as DNA: TGCAGTGCTAGGGGGGCAGGGAGGCAGCCCCAGCATTTT. As protein: CSARGAGRQPQHF.

This clonotype was observed a few times. The chain uses TRBV6-2 or TRBV6-3 and TRBJ2-1; D is unclear. In germline, CDR1 is MNHEY, CDR2 SVGEGT. This CDR3 spans 14 amino acids. Trimming removed 6 bases at V and 6 bases at J, with 15 bases between. The CDR3 loop is CASSRGRTGNEQFF. DNA for the CDR3: TGTGCCAGCAGCAGAGGACGCACCGGCAATGAGCAGTTCTTC.

There are many counts of this clonotype. The CDR3 nucleotides are TGTGCCAGCAAGGGACAGGGGGGCGAAGAGACCCAGTACTTC. Translation gives CASKGQGGEETQYF. The chain joins TRBV27 to TRBJ2-5; TRBD1 matches 11 bases. The germline CDR1 and CDR2 sequences are MNHEY and SMNVEV (reference sequence). V shed 7 bases, J shed 3 bases, and the junction held 4 bases outside the gene matches. This CDR3 region has 14 residues.

In its sample, this clonotype was seen many times. The rearrangement links TRBV2 to TRBJ2-1; TRBD2 matches 8 bases. V dropped 10 bases and J dropped 6; count of bases not matched to a gene: 14. CDR1 is SNHLY and CDR2 is FYNNEI in the germline V gene. The CDR3 totals 15 residues. CDR3 amino acids: CATKFGRGAFNEQFF. The CDR3 nucleotides are TGTGCCACCAAATTCGGGAGGGGGGCCTTCAATGAGCAGTTCTTC.

CDR3 coding DNA: TGTGCCAGCAGCCGGGGGAGTGCGGGCACTGAAGCTTTCTTT. Amino acids: CASSRGSAGTEAFF. The chain has TRBV7-6 and TRBJ1-1; tentative D call: TRBD1 (5 bases). The germline V gene has CDR1 SGHVS and CDR2 FNYEAQ. The ends were cut back, 5 bases at V and 4 bases at J, with 14 bases in the middle. CDR3 length equals 14 residues.

This clonotype appeared many times. The chain recombines TRBV5-6 with TRBJ1-3; no firm D call. V lost 5 bases and J lost 7, with 10 bases in between. The CDR3 is made up of 12 amino acids. CDR1 is SGHDT and CDR2 is YYEEEE in the germline V gene. CDR3 in DNA: TGTGCCAGCAGGGCGTACGGGAACACCATATATTTT. It is translated as CASRAYGNTIYF.

The sample holds a few counts of this clonotype. The chain joins TRBV18 to TRBJ1-3; 7 nucleotides agree with TRBD1. The germline V gene has CDR1 KGHSH and CDR2 LQKENI. The V and J ends lost 5 bases and 0 bases, in that order; junction bases with no gene match: 13. The CDR3 runs 18 residues. The DNA for the CDR3 is TGTGCCAGCTCATCGTCTTATGGACAGGCGATCTCTGGAAACACCATATATTTT. As protein: CASSSSYGQAISGNTIYF. The variable domain in full, with the rest retrieved from reference TRBV18 and TRBJ1-3, is NAGVMQNPRHLVRRRGQEARLRCSPMKGHSHVYWYRQLPEEGLKFMVYLQKENIIDESGMPKERFSAEFPKEGPSILRIQQVVRGDSAAYFCASSSSYGQAISGNTIYFGEGSWLTVV.

The table lists this clonotype with a few counts. The chain uses TRBV7-3 and TRBJ2-1; 7 nucleotides align to TRBD1. V was clipped by 3 bases and J by 0 bases; unmatched bases: 5. The length of the CDR3 is 16 residues. CDR1 is SGHTA and CDR2 is FQGTGA in the germline V gene. The DNA for the CDR3 is TGTGCCAGCAGCTTGAACTCAGGGGGCTCCTACAATGAGCAGTTCTTC. Residues: CASSLNSGGSYNEQFF. Filled out from reference TRBV7-3 and TRBJ2-1, the complete variable domain reads GAGVSQTPSNKVTEKGKYVELRCDPISGHTALYWYRQSLGQGPEFLIYFQGTGAADDSGLPNDRFFAVRPEGSVSTLKIQRTERGDSAVYLCASSLNSGGSYNEQFFGPGTRLTVL.

This clonotype has at least ten counts. The chain has TRBV28 and TRBJ1-5; TRBD1 is a possible D gene (5 bases). Germline CDR1 is MDHEN and CDR2 is SYDVKM. Between the trimmed V and J ends, which lost 2 bases and 0 bases, there was a span of 17 bases. The CDR3 has 18 amino acids. This CDR3 is CASSLVTGTGNSNQPQHF. CDR3 nucleotide sequence: TGTGCCAGCAGTTTAGTTACCGGGACGGGCAATAGCAATCAGCCCCAGCATTTT.

The V and J genes are TRBV19 and TRBJ2-3, with 9 positions matching TRBD2. This CDR3 is built from 14 residues. Per germline, CDR1 LNHDA and CDR2 SQIVND (reference sequence). Trimming removed 4 bases from V and 1 base from J; junction bases left unmatched: 0. The DNA for the CDR3 is TGTGCCAGTAGTACTAGCGGGGGCACAGATACGCAGTATTTT. Amino acids: CASSTSGGTDTQYF.

Notes on this clonotype: The germline gene is not matched at one end of the junction; a read error may be the cause. This chain uses TRBV5-1 with TRBJ2-1; 8 nucleotides agree with TRBD1. Germline CDR1 SGHRS, CDR2 YFSETQ. This CDR3 has 16 residues. The CDR3 nucleotides read TGCGCCAGCAGGTTGGGACAGGCTATTGGTGGCAATGAGCAGTTCTTC. Its translation: CASRLGQAIGGNEQFF.

The chain combines TRBV28 with TRBJ1-5; D not certain. The CDR3 runs 17 residues. V gave up 6 bases and J gave up 6 bases, with 24 bases separating them. Germline V gives CDR1 MDHEN, CDR2 SYDVKM. CDR3 region: CASSRMEINIAGQPQHF. The CDR3 nucleotides read TGTGCCAGCAGCCGTATGGAGATAAATATCGCCGGTCAGCCCCAGCATTTT.

Ten or more counts support this clonotype. The V call is TRBV2, the J call TRBJ2-7; D might be TRBD1 or TRBD2, each matching 5 bases. CDR3 length equals 14 residues. CDR1 and CDR2 (germline): SNHLY, FYNNEI. Deletions cut 8 bases from V and 0 bases from J, with 14 bases between. The CDR3 is CASLSEGNSYEQYF. The CDR3 coding sequence is TGTGCCAGCCTCTCCGAGGGGAACTCCTACGAGCAGTACTTC.

Ten or more counts support this clonotype. The chain has TRBV27 and TRBJ2-1; 10 bases agree with TRBD1. V was pared by 8 bases and J by 0 bases, with 4 bases of the junction left unmatched. The CDR3 loop spans 15 amino acids. The germline gives CDR1 MNHEY, CDR2 SMNVEV (reference sequence). CDR3 in DNA: TGTGCCAGCGGTAGGACAGGGGGCTCCTACAATGAGCAGTTCTTC. This encodes CASGRTGGSYNEQFF.

The CDR3 loop reads CASSLSPGPREELFF. The CDR3 DNA follows: TGTGCCAGCAGCTTGTCCCCGGGCCCCCGAGAGGAGCTGTTTTTT. The V call is TRBV7-8, the J call TRBJ2-2; D is ambiguous. Deletions cut 3 bases from V and 10 bases from J, with 18 bases between. The length of the CDR3 is 15 residues. CDR1 SGHVS and CDR2 FQNEAQ come from the germline V gene.

About this clonotype itself: A much larger clone is a single base away; this may be a read error. This rearrangement joins TRBV6-1 to TRBJ2-5; D unresolved. The CDR3 extends over 11 amino acids. Germline V CDR1 and CDR2: MNHNS, SASEGT. CDR3 in amino acids: CTSSGRGTQYF. The CDR3 bases are TGTACCAGCAGTGGCCGAGGGACCCAGTACTTC.

This clonotype has only one observation. The chain uses TRBV28 and TRBJ1-1; 7 bases align to TRBD1. The CDR3 contains 13 residues. Germline lookup yields CDR1 MDHEN and CDR2 SYDVKM. V was pared by 6 bases and J by 7 bases, with 8 bases of the junction left unmatched. The CDR3 loop reads CASREQGQNEAFF. CDR3 sequence (DNA): TGTGCCAGCAGAGAACAGGGGCAAAATGAAGCTTTCTTT.

To note about this clonotype: This may stem from a read error, because a much larger clone lies one nucleotide away. The CDR3 DNA reads as TGTGCCATCAGATCCGGGGATTATCGGCCCCAGCATTTT. This sequence encodes CAIRSGDYRPQHF. The rearrangement links TRBV10-3 to TRBJ1-5; D uncertain. CDR3 length: 13 residues. The germline gives CDR1 ENHRY, CDR2 SYGVKD. Trimming left V 6 bases short and J 9 bases short, with 15 bases between.

To note about this clonotype: Given a much more abundant clone one base away, this may be a read error. The chain couples TRBV18 to TRBJ1-2; no definite D call. Germline-derived CDR1 and CDR2 are KGHSH and LQKENI. V dropped 6 bases and J dropped 8 bases, with 16 bases sitting between them. This CDR3 comprises 13 residues. The CDR3 DNA reads as TGTGCCAGCTCTTTCGGAGAAGAGGTGGGCTACACCTTC. Translation gives CASSFGEEVGYTF.

The chain joins TRBV10-3 to TRBJ2-3; 8 bases agree with TRBD2. This CDR3 spans 15 amino acids. Germline V lookup: CDR1 ENHRY, CDR2 SYGVKD. The junction had 7 bases not matched to a gene; V was cut back by 8 bases and J by 0 bases. CDR3 sequence reads: CAIGLAKTSTDTQYF. The DNA of the CDR3 is TGTGCCATCGGACTAGCCAAAACTAGCACAGATACGCAGTATTTT.

This clonotype was counted at least ten times. A read error may be the cause here, since a much bigger clone is one base away. V usage is TRBV6-1 and J usage is TRBJ2-3; D unresolved. CDR3 length equals 11 residues. Germline loops: CDR1 MNHNS, CDR2 SASEGT. V lost 6 bases and J lost 1, with 2 bases in between. CDR3 nucleotide sequence: TGTGCCAGCAGGGGCACAGATACGCAGTATTTT. This encodes CASRGTDTQYF.

There are many counts of this clonotype. V usage is TRBV7-2 and J usage is TRBJ1-5; D gene unclear. Trimming took off 3 bases at V and 5 bases at J, with 8 bases between the two ends. CDR1 is SGHTA, CDR2 FQGNSA, per germline. The length of the CDR3 is 13 residues. CDR3 nucleotides: TGTGCCAGCAGCTTTTGGGTAGATCAGCCCCAGCATTTT. This codes for CASSFWVDQPQHF.

In this sample, this clonotype turned up many times. J is TRBJ1-6 and V is TRBV3-1; D might be TRBD1 (5 bases). Trimming took off 5 bases at V and 7 bases at J, with 9 bases between the two ends. Looked up from germline, CDR1 is LGHDT and CDR2 is YNNKEL (reference sequence). There are 13 residues in the CDR3. The DNA for the CDR3 is TGTGCCAGCAGCACGACAGCGAATTCACCCCTCCACTTT. Its protein is CASSTTANSPLHF.

V gene TRBV30 combines with J gene TRBJ2-1; possible D gene TRBD1, 6 bases. Trimming took off 3 bases at V and 6 bases at J, with 15 bases between the two ends. The CDR3 sequence is 14 residues long. The V gene's germline CDR1 is GTSNPN and CDR2 SVGIG (reference sequence). The CDR3: CAWSTWSQGNEQFF. CDR3 sequence (DNA): TGTGCCTGGAGCACCTGGTCACAGGGCAATGAGCAGTTCTTC.

For this clonotype: Since a far larger clone is one base different, this is likely a read error. The CDR3: CASRPRRVPEQYF. The DNA of the CDR3 is TGTGCCAGCCGCCCCCGGCGCGTCCCCGAGCAGTACTTC. The chain joins TRBV12-3 or TRBV12-4 to TRBJ2-7; D is unresolved. The CDR3 totals 13 residues. The V and J ends lost 8 bases and 6 bases respectively, with 17 bases between them.

This clonotype was counted at least ten times. The chain employs TRBV2 and TRBJ2-7, with 7 bases identical to TRBD2. Germline CDR1 reads SNHLY; CDR2 reads FYNNEI. The CDR3 runs 13 residues. The ends lost 6 bases at V and 1 base at J; junction bases unmatched: 3. The CDR3 loop reads CASSRTRSYEQYF. Here the CDR3 DNA reads TGTGCCAGCAGCCGGACTAGGTCCTACGAGCAGTACTTC. The complete variable domain, with remaining parts taken from reference TRBV2 and TRBJ2-7, reads EPEVTQTPSHQVTQMGQEVILRCVPISNHLYFYWYRQILGQKVEFLVSFYNNEISEKSEIFDDQFSVERPDGSNFTLKIRSTKLEDSAMYFCASSRTRSYEQYFGPGTRLTVT.